The TCR beta chain under discussion was sequenced for a study of cytomegalovirus exposure and HLA in healthy donors. The CDR3 loop spans 14 amino acids. Germline V lookup: CDR1 MNHEY, CDR2 SMNVEV (reference sequence). J was trimmed by 4 bases and V by 1 base; bases with no gene match: 1. Vbeta (60) and Jbeta (13) primers were used in the PCR. Sequencing was performed with immunoSEQ multiplex PCR; in TCRdb, only in-frame clones are kept and a portion is missing. The sample contains 110,000 to 150,000 clones, approximately 80% of which appear only once. As regards this clone: As yet, its antigen is unknown.

Broader study findings: In a later analysis, common viral pathogens appeared linked to several of the most significant clusters. Published work reported that the classifier diagnosed cytomegalovirus status with high specificity and sensitivity. Previously analyzed data showed that most TCR beta V segments were productive at a frequency of about 87% or about 30%.

The sample was PBMCs. The chain has TRBV27 and TRBJ1-3, with 7 bases aligning to TRBD1. The receptor was isolated from a male donor in good health and CMV-seronegative. The CDR3 sequence is CASSLLGQGNTIYF. The CDR3 region has the DNA TGTGCCAGCAGTTTATTGGGACAGGGAAACACCATATATTTT.